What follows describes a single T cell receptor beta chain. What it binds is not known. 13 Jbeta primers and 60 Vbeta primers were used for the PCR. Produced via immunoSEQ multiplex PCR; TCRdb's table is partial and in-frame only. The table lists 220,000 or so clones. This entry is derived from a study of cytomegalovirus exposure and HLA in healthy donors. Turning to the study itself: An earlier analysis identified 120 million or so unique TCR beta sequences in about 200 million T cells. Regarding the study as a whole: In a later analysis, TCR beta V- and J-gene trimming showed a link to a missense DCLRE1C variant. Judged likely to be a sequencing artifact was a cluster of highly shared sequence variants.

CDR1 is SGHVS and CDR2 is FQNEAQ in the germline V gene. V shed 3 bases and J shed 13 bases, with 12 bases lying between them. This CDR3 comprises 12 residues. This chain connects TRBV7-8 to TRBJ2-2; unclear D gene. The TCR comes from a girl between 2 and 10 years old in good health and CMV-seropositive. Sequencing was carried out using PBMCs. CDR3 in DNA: TGTGCCAGCAGCTTCCGAGGCGCCCGGCTGTTTTTT. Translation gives CASSFRGARLFF. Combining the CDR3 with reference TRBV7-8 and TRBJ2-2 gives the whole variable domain GAGVSQSPRYKVAKRGQDVALRCDPISGHVSLFWYQQALGQGPEFLTYFQNEAQLDKSGLPSDRFFAERPEGSVSTLKIQRTQQEDSAVYLCASSFRGARLFFGEGSRLTVL.